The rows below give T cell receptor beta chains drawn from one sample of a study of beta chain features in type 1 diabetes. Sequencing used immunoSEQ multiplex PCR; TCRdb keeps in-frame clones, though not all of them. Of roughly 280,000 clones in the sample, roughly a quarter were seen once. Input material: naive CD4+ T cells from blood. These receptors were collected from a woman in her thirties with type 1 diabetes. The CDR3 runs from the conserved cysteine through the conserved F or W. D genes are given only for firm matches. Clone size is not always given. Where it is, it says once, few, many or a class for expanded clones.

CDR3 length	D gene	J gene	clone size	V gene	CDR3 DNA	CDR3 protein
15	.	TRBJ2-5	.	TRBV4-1	TGCGCCAGCAGCCATCCCGGACAGTACCAAGAGACCCAGTACTTC	CASSHPGQYQETQYF
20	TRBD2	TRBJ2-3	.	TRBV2	TGTGCCAGCAGTTTCCGTTCGACTAGCGGGAGGTCCACCCTAACAGATACGCAGTATTTT	CASSFRSTSGRSTLTDTQYF
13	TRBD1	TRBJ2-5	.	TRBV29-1	TGCAGCGTCGTGACAGGGGGCCAAGAGACCCAGTACTTC	CSVVTGGQETQYF
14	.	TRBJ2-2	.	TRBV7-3	TGTGCCAGCAGCTTAGGCCCCCTGCCCGGGGAGCTGTTTTTT	CASSLGPLPGELFF
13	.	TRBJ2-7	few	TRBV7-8	TGTGCCAGCAGCTTAGGGTGGGCTTACGAGCAGTACTTC	CASSLGWAYEQYF
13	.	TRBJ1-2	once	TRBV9	TGTGCCAGCAGCGTGAGAACTGATTATGGCTACACCTTC	CASSVRTDYGYTF
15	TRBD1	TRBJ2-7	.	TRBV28	TGTGCCAGCAGGGGGACCGGGACAGGGGTCTACGAGCAGTACTTC	CASRGTGTGVYEQYF
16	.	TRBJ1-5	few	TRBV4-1	TGCGCCAGCAGCCAAGATCAGGGGTATAGCAATCAGCCCCAGCATTTT	CASSQDQGYSNQPQHF
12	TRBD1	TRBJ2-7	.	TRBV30	TGTGCCTGGGGAGGACAGGGTTACGAGCAGTACTTC	CAWGGQGYEQYF
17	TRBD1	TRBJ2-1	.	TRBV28	TGTGCCAGCAGTTGGCCCCGGGACAGGGGAGGCTACAATGAGCAGTTCTTC	CASSWPRDRGGYNEQFF
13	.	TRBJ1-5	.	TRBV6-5	TGTGCCAGCAGTTACGACTGGGATCAGCCCCAGCATTTT	CASSYDWDQPQHF
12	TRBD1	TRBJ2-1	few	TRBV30	TGTGCCTGGACAGGGGGCTACAATGAGCAGTTCTTC	CAWTGGYNEQFF
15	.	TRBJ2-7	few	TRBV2	TGTGCCAGCAGTGAAGCGGGCGCCAGGGCGTACGAGCAGTACTTC	CASSEAGARAYEQYF
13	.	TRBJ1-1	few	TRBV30	TGTGCCTGGAGCCGGGGGGAGGGGACTGAAGCTTTCTTT	CAWSRGEGTEAFF
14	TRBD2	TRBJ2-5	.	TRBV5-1	TGCGCCAGCAGTTTAGCGGGAGTTGAAGAGACCCAGTACTTC	CASSLAGVEETQYF
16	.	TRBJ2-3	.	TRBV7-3	TGTGCCAGCAGCCCTAAACTCCTTGATGCGGGAGATACGCAGTATTTT	CASSPKLLDAGDTQYF
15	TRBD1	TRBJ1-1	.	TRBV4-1	TGCGCCAGCAGCCTCGGACAGGGCCAGACCACTGAAGCTTTCTTT	CASSLGQGQTTEAFF
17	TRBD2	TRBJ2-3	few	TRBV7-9	TGTGCCAGCAGCGCCGGAGTAGCGGGAGCTAGCACAGATACGCAGTATTTT	CASSAGVAGASTDTQYF
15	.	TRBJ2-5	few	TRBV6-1	TGTGCCAGCAGTGAGAGGGCTCGGGACCAAGAGACCCAGTACTTC	CASSERARDQETQYF
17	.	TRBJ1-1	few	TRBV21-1	TGTGCCAGCAGCAAAGCGCCAACAGGCGGGGGGTACACTGAAGCTTTCTTT	CASSKAPTGGGYTEAFF
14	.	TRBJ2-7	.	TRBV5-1	TGCGCCAGCAGCTTGGTGGGGGGACTCTACGAGCAGTACTTC	CASSLVGGLYEQYF
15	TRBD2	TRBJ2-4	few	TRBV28	TGTGCCAGCAGTCTAGCGGGAATAACCAAAAACATTCAGTACTTC	CASSLAGITKNIQYF
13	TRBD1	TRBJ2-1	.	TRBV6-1	TGTGCCAGCAACAGACAGGGCAACAATGAGCAGTTCTTC	CASNRQGNNEQFF
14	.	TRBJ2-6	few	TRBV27	TGTGCCAGCAGCCTCCTCTCTGGGGCCAACGTCCTGACTTTC	CASSLLSGANVLTF
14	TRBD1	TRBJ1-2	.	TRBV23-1	TGCGCCAGCAGTCATGACAGGGGAGATTATGGCTACACCTTC	CASSHDRGDYGYTF